The 3 T cell receptor beta chains below come from one sample, sequenced in a study of STAT5B mutations in CD4+ large granular lymphocyte leukemia (dated by TCRdb to between 2021 and 2023). Libraries were built with the immunoSEQ multiplex PCR assay. TCRdb took over this immuneACCESS table, retaining in-frame rearrangements with V and J assigned. Such tables are incomplete; in checked studies, under half of the missing clones stem from an unresolved V gene, and the remainder is unexplained. Here the sample has around 30,000 clones; around 80% occur a single time. Roughly 2.1% of the sample is taken by the ten largest. The sequenced sample was CD4+ T cells from blood buffy coats. The source is a human donor in good health.

This clone was seen just once. The J gene is TRBJ2-3, the V gene TRBV4-1, with 8 bases matching TRBD1. The CDR3 has 18 residues. V trimming: 1 base; J trimming: 0 bases; junction bases outside the gene matches: 9. Germline V lookup: CDR1 MGHRA, CDR2 YSYEKL. The chain's CDR3 is CASSQADRGQPSTDTQYF. The CDR3 bases are TGCGCCAGCAGCCAAGCAGACAGGGGCCAACCCAGCACAGATACGCAGTATTTT.

This chain connects TRBV6-1 to TRBJ1-2; TRBD1 agrees at 10 bases. Germline trimming cut 7 bases from V and 3 bases from J; bases unmatched to any gene: 5. The CDR3 has 14 amino acids. The germline CDR1 and CDR2 sequences are MNHNS and SASEGT. Here the CDR3 DNA reads TGTGCCAGCACCTTGGACAGGGGGGACTATGGCTACACCTTC. The encoded protein is CASTLDRGDYGYTF.

The chain couples TRBV5-1 to TRBJ2-1; D not resolved. V was trimmed by 0 bases and J by 2 bases, leaving 6 bases between them. The CDR3 runs to 14 residues. Per germline, CDR1 SGHRS and CDR2 YFSETQ. CDR3 in amino acids: CASSLDGPYNEQFF. CDR3 coding DNA: TGCGCCAGCAGCTTGGACGGCCCCTACAATGAGCAGTTCTTC. The full variable domain, completed using reference TRBV5-1 and TRBJ2-1, is KAGVTQTPRYLIKTRGQQVTLSCSPISGHRSVSWYQQTPGQGLQFLFEYFSETQRNKGNFPGRFSGRQFSNSRSEMNVSTLELGDSALYLCASSLDGPYNEQFFGPGTRLTVL.